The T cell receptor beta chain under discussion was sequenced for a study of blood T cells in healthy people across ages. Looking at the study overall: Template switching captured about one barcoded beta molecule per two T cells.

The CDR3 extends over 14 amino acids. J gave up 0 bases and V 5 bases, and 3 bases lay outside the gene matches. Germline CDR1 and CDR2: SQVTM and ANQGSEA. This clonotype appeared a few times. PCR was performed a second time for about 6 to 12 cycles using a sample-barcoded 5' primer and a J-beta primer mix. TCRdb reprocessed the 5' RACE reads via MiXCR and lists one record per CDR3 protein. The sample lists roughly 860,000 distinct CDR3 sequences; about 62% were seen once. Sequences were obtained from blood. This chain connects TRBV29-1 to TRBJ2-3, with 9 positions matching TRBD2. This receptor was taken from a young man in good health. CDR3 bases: TGCAGCGTTTTACTAGCGGGCAGCACAGATACGCAGTATTTT. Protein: CSVLLAGSTDTQYF.